This T cell receptor (beta chain) was sequenced in a study of control samples from healthy donors and cancer patients. Assay: immunoSEQ multiplex PCR; the TCRdb copy retains only in-frame clones and omits some. The repertoire holds about 160,000 clones, with under 96% as singletons. Germline CDR1 reads SGHRS; CDR2 reads YFSETQ. The CDR3 spans 19 residues. With V trimmed by 4 bases and J by 2 bases, 13 bases remained unmatched. Sequencing was done on a sample of blood. This sequence was found in a woman in her thirties in good health. This chain uses TRBV5-1 with TRBJ2-2; TRBD2 agrees at 11 bases. Written as DNA, the CDR3 is TGCGCCAGCAGCCCACGACGGATAGCGGGAGGGTTTAACACCGGGGAGCTGTTTTTT. Residues: CASSPRRIAGGFNTGELFF.